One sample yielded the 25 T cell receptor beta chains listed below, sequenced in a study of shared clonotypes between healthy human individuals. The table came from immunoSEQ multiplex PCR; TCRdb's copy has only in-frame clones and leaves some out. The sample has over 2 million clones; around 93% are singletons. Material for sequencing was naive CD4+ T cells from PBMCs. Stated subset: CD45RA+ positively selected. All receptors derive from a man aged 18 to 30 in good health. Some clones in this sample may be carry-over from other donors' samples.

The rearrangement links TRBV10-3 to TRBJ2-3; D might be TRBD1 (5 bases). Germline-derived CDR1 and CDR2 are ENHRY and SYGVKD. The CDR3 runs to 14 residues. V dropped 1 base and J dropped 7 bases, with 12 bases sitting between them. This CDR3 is CAISEFKGSYTQYF. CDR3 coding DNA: TGTGCCATCAGTGAGTTTAAGGGGTCATATACGCAGTATTTT.

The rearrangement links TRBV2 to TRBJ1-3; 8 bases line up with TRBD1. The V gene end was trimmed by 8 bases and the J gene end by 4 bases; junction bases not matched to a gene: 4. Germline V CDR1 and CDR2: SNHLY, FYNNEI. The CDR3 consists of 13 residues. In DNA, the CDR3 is TGTGCCAGCCAGACAGGGGTGGGAAACACCATATATTTT. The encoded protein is CASQTGVGNTIYF.

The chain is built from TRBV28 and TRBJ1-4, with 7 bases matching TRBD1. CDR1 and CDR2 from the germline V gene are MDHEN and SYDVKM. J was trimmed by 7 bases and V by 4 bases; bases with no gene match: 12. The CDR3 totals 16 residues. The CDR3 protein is CASSSQPGRDSEKLFF. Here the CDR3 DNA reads TGTGCCAGCAGTTCACAGCCTGGGCGGGACAGTGAAAAACTGTTTTTT.

CDR3 nucleotide sequence: TGCAGCGGGGGGGGAGATACGCAGTATTTT. Residues: CSGGGDTQYF. The J gene is TRBJ2-3, the V gene TRBV29-1; TRBD2 aligns across 7 bases. This CDR3 comprises 10 residues. The trim removed 7 bases at V and 5 bases at J, leaving 0 bases unmatched. The germline gives CDR1 SQVTM, CDR2 ANQGSEA.

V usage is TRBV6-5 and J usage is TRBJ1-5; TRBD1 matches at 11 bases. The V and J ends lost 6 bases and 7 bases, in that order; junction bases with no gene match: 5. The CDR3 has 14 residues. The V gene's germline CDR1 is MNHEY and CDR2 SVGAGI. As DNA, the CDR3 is TGTGCCAGCAGACGGACAGGGGGCAGCCAGCCCCAGCATTTT. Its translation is CASRRTGGSQPQHF.

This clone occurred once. The CDR3 reads CASRKTGVAYGYTF. The CDR3 coding sequence is TGTGCCAGCAGAAAAACAGGGGTAGCCTATGGCTACACCTTC. The chain has TRBV6-5 and TRBJ1-2; 7 nucleotides agree with TRBD1. Unmatched junction bases numbered 8, after V lost 6 bases and J lost 4 bases. The germline CDR1 and CDR2 sequences are MNHEY and SVGAGI. The CDR3 loop spans 14 amino acids.

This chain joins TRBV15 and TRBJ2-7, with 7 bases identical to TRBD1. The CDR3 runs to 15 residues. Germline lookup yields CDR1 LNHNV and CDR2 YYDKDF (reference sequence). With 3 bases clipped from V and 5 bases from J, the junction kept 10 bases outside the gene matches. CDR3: CATSRRGPPLHEQYF. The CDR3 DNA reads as TGTGCCACCAGCAGGAGGGGGCCACCCCTTCACGAGCAGTACTTC.

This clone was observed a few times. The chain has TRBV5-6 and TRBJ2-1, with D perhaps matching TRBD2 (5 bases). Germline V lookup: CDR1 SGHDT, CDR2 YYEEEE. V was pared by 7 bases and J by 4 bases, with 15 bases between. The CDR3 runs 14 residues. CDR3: CASLRRTSYNEQFF. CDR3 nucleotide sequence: TGTGCCAGCTTGAGGAGGACGTCGTACAATGAGCAGTTCTTC. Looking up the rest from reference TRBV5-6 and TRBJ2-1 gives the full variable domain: DAGVTQSPTHLIKTRGQQVTLRCSPKSGHDTVSWYQQALGQGPQFIFQYYEEEERQRGNFPDRFSGHQFPNYSSELNVNALLLGDSALYLCASLRRTSYNEQFFGPGTRLTVL.

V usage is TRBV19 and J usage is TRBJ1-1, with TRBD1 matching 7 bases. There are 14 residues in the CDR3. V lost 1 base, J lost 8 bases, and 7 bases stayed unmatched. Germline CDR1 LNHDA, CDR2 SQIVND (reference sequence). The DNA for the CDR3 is TGTGCCAGTAGTATAGCCCGGACAGGACTAGAAGCTTTCTTT. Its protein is CASSIARTGLEAFF.

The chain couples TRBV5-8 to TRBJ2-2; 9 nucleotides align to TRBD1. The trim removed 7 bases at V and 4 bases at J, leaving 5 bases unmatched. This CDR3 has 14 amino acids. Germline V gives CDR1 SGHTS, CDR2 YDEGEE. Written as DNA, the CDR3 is TGTGCCAGCCGACAGGGGGGTGGCACCGGGGAGCTGTTTTTT. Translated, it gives CASRQGGGTGELFF. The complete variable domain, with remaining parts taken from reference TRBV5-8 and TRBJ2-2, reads EAGVTQSPTHLIKTRGQQATLRCSPISGHTSVYWYQQALGLGLQFLLWYDEGEERNRGNFPPRFSGRQFPNYSSELNVNALELEDSALYLCASRQGGGTGELFFGEGSRLTVL.

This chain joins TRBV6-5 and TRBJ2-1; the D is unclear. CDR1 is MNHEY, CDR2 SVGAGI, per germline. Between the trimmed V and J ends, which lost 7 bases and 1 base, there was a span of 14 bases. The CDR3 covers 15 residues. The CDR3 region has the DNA TGTGCCAGCACCCGCTTGGTTGGTTCCTACAATGAGCAGTTCTTC. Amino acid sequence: CASTRLVGSYNEQFF.

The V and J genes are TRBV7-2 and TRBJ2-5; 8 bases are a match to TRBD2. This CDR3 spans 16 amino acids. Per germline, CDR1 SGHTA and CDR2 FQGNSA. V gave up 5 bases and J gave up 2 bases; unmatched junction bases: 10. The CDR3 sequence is CASSHGGAGGQETQYF. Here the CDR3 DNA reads TGTGCCAGCAGCCACGGTGGGGCGGGAGGTCAAGAGACCCAGTACTTC.

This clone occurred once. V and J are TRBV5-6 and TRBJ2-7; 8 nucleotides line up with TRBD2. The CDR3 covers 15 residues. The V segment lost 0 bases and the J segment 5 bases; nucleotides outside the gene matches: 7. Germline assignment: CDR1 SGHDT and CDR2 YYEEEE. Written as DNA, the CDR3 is TGTGCCAGCAGCTTGGTGGGACTAGGCAGAAACGAGCAGTACTTC. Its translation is CASSLVGLGRNEQYF.

CDR3 DNA: TGTGCCAGCAGCTTTAACCAAGGGAAGTACGGCAATCAGCCCCAGCATTTT. This sequence encodes CASSFNQGKYGNQPQHF. J is TRBJ1-5 and V is TRBV28; D call uncertain. The CDR3 is 17 residues long. Germline V gives CDR1 MDHEN, CDR2 SYDVKM. Trimming cost V 6 bases and J 2 bases, with 20 bases left between them.

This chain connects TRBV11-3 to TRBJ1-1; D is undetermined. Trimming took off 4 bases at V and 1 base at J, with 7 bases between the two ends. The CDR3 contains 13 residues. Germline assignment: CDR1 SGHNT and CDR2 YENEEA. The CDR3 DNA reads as TGTGCCAGCAGCTCCTACACGAACACTGAAGCTTTCTTT. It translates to CASSSYTNTEAFF. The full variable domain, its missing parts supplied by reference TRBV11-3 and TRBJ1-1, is EAGVVQSPRYKIIEKKQPVAFWCNPISGHNTLYWYLQNLGQGPELLIRYENEEAVDDSQLPKDRFSAERLKGVDSTLKIQPAELGDSAVYLCASSSYTNTEAFFGQGTRLTVV.

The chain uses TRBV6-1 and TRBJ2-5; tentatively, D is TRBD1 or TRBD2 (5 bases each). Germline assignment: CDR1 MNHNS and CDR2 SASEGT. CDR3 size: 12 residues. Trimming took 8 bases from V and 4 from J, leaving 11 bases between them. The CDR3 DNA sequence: TGTGCCAGCGGCTGGGGGAGAGAGACCCAGTACTTC. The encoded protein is CASGWGRETQYF.

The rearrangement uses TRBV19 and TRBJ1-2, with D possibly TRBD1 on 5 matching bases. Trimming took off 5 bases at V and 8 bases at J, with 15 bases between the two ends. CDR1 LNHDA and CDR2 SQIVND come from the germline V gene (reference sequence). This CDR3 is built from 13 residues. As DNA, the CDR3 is TGTGCCAGTAGTCGGGAAGGGGACGGGGGCTACACCTTC. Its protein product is CASSREGDGGYTF.

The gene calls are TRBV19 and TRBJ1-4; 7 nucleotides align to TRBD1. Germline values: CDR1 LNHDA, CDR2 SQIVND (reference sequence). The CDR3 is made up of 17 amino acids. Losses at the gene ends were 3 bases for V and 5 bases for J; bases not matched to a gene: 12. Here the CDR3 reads CASSIFVSDRANEKLFF. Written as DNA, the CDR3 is TGTGCCAGTAGTATTTTTGTGTCCGACAGGGCGAATGAAAAACTGTTTTTT. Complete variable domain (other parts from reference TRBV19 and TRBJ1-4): DGGITQSPKYLFRKEGQNVTLSCEQNLNHDAMYWYRQDPGQGLRLIYYSQIVNDFQKGDIAEGYSVSREKKESFPLTVTSAQKNPTAFYLCASSIFVSDRANEKLFFGSGTQLSVL.

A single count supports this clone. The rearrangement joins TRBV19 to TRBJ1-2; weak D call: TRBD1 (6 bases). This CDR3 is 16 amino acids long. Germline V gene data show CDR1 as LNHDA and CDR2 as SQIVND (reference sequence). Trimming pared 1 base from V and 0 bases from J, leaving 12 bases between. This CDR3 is CASSIVNRETNYGYTF. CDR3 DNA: TGTGCCAGTAGTATAGTCAACAGGGAAACTAACTATGGCTACACCTTC. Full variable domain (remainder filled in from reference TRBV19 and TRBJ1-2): DGGITQSPKYLFRKEGQNVTLSCEQNLNHDAMYWYRQDPGQGLRLIYYSQIVNDFQKGDIAEGYSVSREKKESFPLTVTSAQKNPTAFYLCASSIVNRETNYGYTFGSGTRLTVV.

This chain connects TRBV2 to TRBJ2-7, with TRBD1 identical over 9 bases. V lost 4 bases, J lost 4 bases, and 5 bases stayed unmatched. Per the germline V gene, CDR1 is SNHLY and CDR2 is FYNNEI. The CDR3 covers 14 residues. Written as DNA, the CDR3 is TGTGCCAGCAGTGCACAGGGGGCGGGGTACGAGCAGTACTTC. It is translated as CASSAQGAGYEQYF.

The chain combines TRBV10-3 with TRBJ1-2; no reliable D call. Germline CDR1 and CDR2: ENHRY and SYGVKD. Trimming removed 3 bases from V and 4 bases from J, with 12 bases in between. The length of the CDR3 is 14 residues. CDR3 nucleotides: TGTGCCATCAGTGACGCGGGGTCCGGCTATGGCTACACCTTC. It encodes CAISDAGSGYGYTF.

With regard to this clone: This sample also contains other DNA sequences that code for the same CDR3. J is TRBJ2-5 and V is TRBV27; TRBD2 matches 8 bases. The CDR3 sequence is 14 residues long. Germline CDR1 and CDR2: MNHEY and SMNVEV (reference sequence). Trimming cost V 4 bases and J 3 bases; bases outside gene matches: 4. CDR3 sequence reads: CASSSPGGEETQYF. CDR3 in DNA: TGTGCCAGCAGTTCCCCGGGGGGGGAAGAGACCCAGTACTTC.

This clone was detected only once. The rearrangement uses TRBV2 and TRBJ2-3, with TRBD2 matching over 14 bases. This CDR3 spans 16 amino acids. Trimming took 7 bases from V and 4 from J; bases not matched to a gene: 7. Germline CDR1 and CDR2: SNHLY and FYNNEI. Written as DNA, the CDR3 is TGTGCCAGCACGCTGGGACTAGCGGGAGCTGCAGATACGCAGTATTTT. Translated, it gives CASTLGLAGAADTQYF.

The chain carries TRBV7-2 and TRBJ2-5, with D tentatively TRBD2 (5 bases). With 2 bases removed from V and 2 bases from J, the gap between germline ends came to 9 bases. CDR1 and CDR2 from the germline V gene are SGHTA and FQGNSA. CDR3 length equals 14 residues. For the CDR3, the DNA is TGTGCCAGCAGCTTACGGGCGGGTCAAGAGACCCAGTACTTC. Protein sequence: CASSLRAGQETQYF. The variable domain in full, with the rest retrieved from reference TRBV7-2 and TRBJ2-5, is GAGVSQSPSNKVTEKGKDVELRCDPISGHTALYWYRQSLGQGLEFLIYFQGNSAPDKSGLPSDRFSAERTGGSVSTLTIQRTQQEDSAVYLCASSLRAGQETQYFGPGTRLLVL.

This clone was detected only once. CDR3 loop: CASRASSYNEQFF. In DNA, the CDR3 is TGTGCCAGTAGGGCTAGCTCCTACAATGAGCAGTTCTTC. The chain uses TRBV28 and TRBJ2-1; D is ambiguous. The CDR3 has 13 residues. The V end lost 9 bases, the J end lost 0 bases, and 9 bases lay between the germline ends. Germline-derived CDR1 and CDR2 are MDHEN and SYDVKM.